The source of this T cell receptor beta chain is a study of shared clonotypes between healthy human individuals. Findings and caveats of the study: A handful of donors held about 5% of naive CD4 clonotypes in common. Tissue TCR repertoires likely differ from these blood-only repertoires. Depth of sequencing was expected to influence donor clonotype sharing.

As defined, naive CD8 cells were CD45RO-negative and positively selected for CCR7, with terminally differentiated effector memory CD45RA+ cells excluded. Turning to this clone: Its antigen remains unknown.

Profiled with immunoSEQ multiplex PCR; TCRdb holds only in-frame clones, not every one. Counted here are about 2 million clones, roughly 94% occurring once; the ten biggest clones make up less than 1.5%. Germline V CDR1 and CDR2: MNHEY, SVGAGI. Deletions cut 1 base from V and 1 base from J, with 9 bases between. This CDR3 has 15 residues. Sequencing used naive CD8+ T cells sorted from blood. The TCR was taken from a man between 18 and 35 years old in good health. V and J are TRBV6-5 and TRBJ2-3; unclear D gene. The CDR3 loop is CASSYLASGTDTQYF. The CDR3 coding sequence is TGTGCCAGCAGTTACTTGGCTAGTGGCACAGATACGCAGTATTTT.